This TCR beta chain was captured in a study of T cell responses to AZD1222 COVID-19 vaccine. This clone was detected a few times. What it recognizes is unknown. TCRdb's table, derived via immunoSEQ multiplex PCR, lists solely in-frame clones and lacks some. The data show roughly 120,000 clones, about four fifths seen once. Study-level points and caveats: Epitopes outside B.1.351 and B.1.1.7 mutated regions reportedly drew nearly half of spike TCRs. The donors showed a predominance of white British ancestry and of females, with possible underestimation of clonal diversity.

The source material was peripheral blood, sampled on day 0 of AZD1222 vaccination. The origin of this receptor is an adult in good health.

The CDR3 bases are TGTGCCAGCTCCCTCAGGGCAGGGCAGGACTCACCCCTCCACTTT. It translates to CASSLRAGQDSPLHF. J is TRBJ1-6 and V is TRBV18, with TRBD1 as a possible D gene (5 bases). This CDR3 comprises 15 residues. Germline assignment: CDR1 KGHSH and CDR2 LQKENI. Deletions cut 6 bases from V and 10 bases from J, with 19 bases between.